A single sample gave rise to the 22 T cell receptor beta chains below, sequenced in a study of blood T cells in healthy people across ages. Next came a second PCR, run for about 7 to 11 cycles, which used a sample-barcoded 5' primer along with a J-beta primer mix. TCRdb passed the 5' RACE reads through MiXCR, listing each CDR3 protein once. The sample holds about 1.5 million distinct CDR3 sequences, less than 45% seen once. Sequencing was carried out using blood. The receptor set was obtained from a woman aged 18-35 years in good health.

In its sample, this clonotype was seen a few times. The chain has TRBV6-6 and TRBJ2-1, with D unclear. Trimming took off 5 bases at V and 2 bases at J, with 10 bases between the two ends. The CDR3 loop spans 14 amino acids. Germline assignment: CDR1 MNHNY and CDR2 SVGAGI (reference sequence). The DNA of the CDR3 is TGTGCCAGCAGTCACACCGCCGCCTACAATGAGCAGTTCTTC. It specifies CASSHTAAYNEQFF.

The chain is built from TRBV5-1 and TRBJ1-2, with D unclear. CDR3 size: 13 residues. Trimming left V 2 bases short and J 7 bases short, with 12 bases between. Germline CDR1 and CDR2: SGHRS and YFSETQ. The CDR3 DNA reads TGCGCCAGCAGCTTTTCGGGGATAGGTGGCTACACCTTC. It specifies CASSFSGIGGYTF.

This clonotype was counted a few times. V and J are TRBV5-1 and TRBJ2-5; perhaps TRBD1 as D (5 bases). V lost 4 bases and J lost 3, with 13 bases in between. This CDR3 contains 14 residues. CDR1 and CDR2 (germline): SGHRS, YFSETQ. The CDR3 sequence: CASSPHSTEETQYF. The CDR3 bases are TGCGCCAGCAGCCCGCATTCGACAGAAGAGACCCAGTACTTC.

The chain recombines TRBV12-3 or TRBV12-4 with TRBJ2-3, with 10 bases fitting TRBD2. V shed 10 bases, J shed 4 bases, and the junction held 20 bases outside the gene matches. The CDR3 sequence is 18 residues long. CDR3 bases: TGTGCCACAACCCCGGGACTAGCGCGAATCACGGGGTCAGATACGCAGTATTTT. As protein: CATTPGLARITGSDTQYF.

The chain employs TRBV5-1 and TRBJ2-5; D possibly corresponds to TRBD1 (6 bases). Germline V lookup: CDR1 SGHRS, CDR2 YFSETQ. V gave up 4 bases and J gave up 1 base, with 11 bases separating them. This CDR3 has 14 amino acids. The CDR3 sequence: CASSGGVIQETQYF. CDR3 DNA: TGCGCCAGCAGCGGGGGCGTGATCCAAGAGACCCAGTACTTC.

This clonotype was counted only a few times. A read error is likely, as this CDR3 ends without the conserved phenylalanine or tryptophan. The genes are TRBV7-9 and TRBJ2-1, with no clear D. The germline V gene encodes CDR1 SEHNR and CDR2 FQNEAQ (reference sequence). V was pared by 5 bases and J by 0 bases, with 14 bases between. The CDR3 sequence is 16 residues long. The CDR3 DNA is TGTGCCAGCAGCCCCCCTTACACTCACTCCTACAATGAGCAGTTCGTC. Amino acids: CASSPPYTHSYNEQFV.

This clonotype was seen more than once but under ten times. The J gene is TRBJ2-1, the V gene TRBV2; TRBD2 matches 7 bases. This CDR3 spans 15 amino acids. V was pared by 2 bases and J by 2 bases, with 3 bases of the junction left unmatched. The germline CDR1 and CDR2 sequences are SNHLY and FYNNEI. This chain's CDR3 is CASSELGTTYNEQFF. Here the CDR3 DNA reads TGTGCCAGCAGTGAACTCGGGACTACCTACAATGAGCAGTTCTTC. The full variable domain, in which reference TRBV2 and TRBJ2-1 provide the parts outside the CDR3, is EPEVTQTPSHQVTQMGQEVILRCVPISNHLYFYWYRQILGQKVEFLVSFYNNEISEKSEIFDDQFSVERPDGSNFTLKIRSTKLEDSAMYFCASSELGTTYNEQFFGPGTRLTVL.

The chain employs TRBV5-6 and TRBJ2-1, with TRBD1 identical over 9 bases. The CDR3 contains 15 residues. The J segment lost 7 bases and the V segment lost 4 bases, leaving 9 bases of the junction unmatched. Germline V lookup: CDR1 SGHDT, CDR2 YYEEEE. DNA of the CDR3: TGTGCCAGCAGCAAAACAGGGGGCCGCATTAATGAGCAGTTCTTC. As protein: CASSKTGGRINEQFF.

The sample holds a few counts of this clonotype. V and J are TRBV18 and TRBJ2-5, with TRBD2 as a possible D gene (5 bases). The CDR3 runs 12 residues. V lost 6 bases and J lost 5, with 10 bases in between. In germline, CDR1 is KGHSH, CDR2 LQKENI. The CDR3: CASSRAFETQYF. The CDR3 bases are TGTGCCAGCTCGCGGGCCTTCGAGACCCAGTACTTC.

The chain's CDR3 is CASSSRQGYTDTQYF. CDR3 sequence (DNA): TGTGCCAGCAGTTCCCGACAGGGGTACACAGATACGCAGTATTTT. V gene TRBV6-2 or TRBV6-3 combines with J gene TRBJ2-3, with 8 nucleotides matching TRBD1. Germline loops: CDR1 MNHEY, CDR2 SVGEGT. V shed 4 bases, J shed 2 bases, and the junction held 5 bases outside the gene matches. The CDR3 covers 15 residues.

A single count supports this clonotype. J is TRBJ1-3 and V is TRBV6-5; weak D call: TRBD1 (5 bases). Looked up from germline, CDR1 is MNHEY and CDR2 is SVGAGI. Between the trimmed V and J ends, which lost 0 bases and 7 bases, there was a span of 10 bases. This CDR3 has 14 residues. The CDR3, as DNA: TGTGCCAGCAGTTACTCGGGGACCAAGAACACCATATATTTT. Its translation is CASSYSGTKNTIYF.

The rearrangement uses TRBV25-1 and TRBJ1-6; 8 bases agree with TRBD1. The germline V gene encodes CDR1 MGHDK and CDR2 SYGVNS. This CDR3 is 14 amino acids long. V was clipped by 4 bases and J by 7 bases; unmatched bases: 3. In DNA, the CDR3 is TGTGCCAGCAGTGGACAGGGGTGGAATTCACCCCTCCACTTT. Amino acid sequence: CASSGQGWNSPLHF.

This clonotype was seen a few times. The V gene is TRBV3-1, the J gene TRBJ1-2, with a possible D match to TRBD1 (5 bases). The CDR3 consists of 14 residues. Germline V lookup: CDR1 LGHDT, CDR2 YNNKEL (reference sequence). Between the trimmed V and J ends, which lost 4 bases and 8 bases, there was a span of 17 bases. The CDR3 spells CASSPQTTRGGYTF. The CDR3 DNA is TGTGCCAGCAGCCCCCAGACGACAAGGGGAGGCTACACCTTC.

Here the CDR3 reads CASSERLAIPYEQYF. The CDR3 nucleotides read TGTGCCAGCAGTGAACGACTAGCGATTCCCTACGAGCAGTACTTC. The V gene is TRBV6-1, the J gene TRBJ2-7; TRBD2 matches 8 bases. There are 15 residues in the CDR3. Trimming at V came to 2 bases and at J to 2 bases, leaving 5 bases not matched to a gene. Germline CDR1 MNHNS, CDR2 SASEGT.

The chain has TRBV29-1 and TRBJ2-1, with D perhaps TRBD1 or TRBD2 (5 bases each). Trimming pared 6 bases from V and 7 bases from J, leaving 10 bases between. Germline V CDR1 and CDR2: SQVTM, ANQGSEA. This CDR3 has 11 amino acids. CDR3 DNA sequence: TGCAGCGTACCCTGGGGGAATGAGCAGTTCTTC. Residues: CSVPWGNEQFF.

This clonotype was found many times. The CDR3 DNA follows: TGTGCCAGCAGTTACTCGACAGGAGGAGAGACCCAGTACTTC. Protein: CASSYSTGGETQYF. J is TRBJ2-5 and V is TRBV6-6, with a tentative D call TRBD1 (6 bases). The CDR3 extends over 14 amino acids. The germline V gene encodes CDR1 MNHNY and CDR2 SVGAGI (reference sequence). With 0 bases removed from V and 4 bases from J, the gap between germline ends came to 9 bases.

J is TRBJ2-3 and V is TRBV20-1, with 8 bases aligning to TRBD2. This CDR3 has 13 residues. Looked up from germline, CDR1 is DFQATT and CDR2 is SNEGSKA (reference sequence). The ends lost 3 bases at V and 7 bases at J; junction bases unmatched: 6. This CDR3 is CSASKAGANTQYF. CDR3 nucleotide sequence: TGCAGTGCTAGTAAAGCGGGAGCTAATACGCAGTATTTT.

The chain joins TRBV7-9 to TRBJ2-3; the D gene is possibly TRBD1 (5 bases). The germline V and J ends were trimmed by 0 bases and 4 bases, with 11 bases remaining between them. The CDR3 has 15 amino acids. Germline CDR1 is SEHNR and CDR2 is FQNEAQ (reference sequence). This chain's CDR3 is CASSLAVTVADTQYF. CDR3 bases: TGTGCCAGCAGCTTAGCGGTGACAGTGGCAGATACGCAGTATTTT. The whole variable domain, filled in from reference TRBV7-9 and TRBJ2-3, reads DTGVSQNPRHKITKRGQNVTFRCDPISEHNRLYWYRQTLGQGPEFLTYFQNEAQLEKSRLLSDRFSAERPKGSFSTLEIQRTEQGDSAMYLCASSLAVTVADTQYFGPGTRLTVL.

This clonotype was seen once. The V gene is TRBV24-1, the J gene TRBJ2-3; D call uncertain. This CDR3 comprises 15 residues. Looked up from germline, CDR1 is KGHDR and CDR2 is SFDVKD. V lost 3 bases and J lost 4, with 13 bases in between. CDR3 DNA: TGTGCCACCAGTGATCCCCTCACGATCGCAGATACGCAGTATTTT. Amino acids: CATSDPLTIADTQYF.

At least ten counts were recorded for this clonotype. V usage is TRBV7-2 and J usage is TRBJ2-3; D unresolved. This CDR3 contains 14 residues. Trimming shortened V by 6 bases and J by 1 base, and 11 bases separated the two germline ends. Germline CDR1 SGHTA, CDR2 FQGNSA. The CDR3 DNA is TGTGCCAGCAGTTTGGGTCCCCGCACAGATACGCAGTATTTT. Its protein product is CASSLGPRTDTQYF.

The rearrangement joins TRBV28 to TRBJ1-1; 7 nucleotides match TRBD1. Germline V gene lookup returns CDR1 MDHEN and CDR2 SYDVKM. The J segment lost 4 bases and the V segment lost 3 bases, leaving 14 bases of the junction unmatched. This CDR3 spans 17 amino acids. The CDR3 DNA is TGTGCCAGCAGTTTTGGGACAGTCAGGGCTCGGGGCACTGAAGCTTTCTTT. This translates into CASSFGTVRARGTEAFF.

This clonotype was observed once. This chain connects TRBV10-3 to TRBJ2-3; D call uncertain. CDR1 ENHRY and CDR2 SYGVKD come from the germline V gene. The ends were cut back, 1 base at V and 0 bases at J, with 11 bases in the middle. This CDR3 is built from 16 residues. CDR3 nucleotides: TGTGCCATCAGTGAGTTCGGGCGGAAGAGCACAGATACGCAGTATTTT. Amino acid sequence: CAISEFGRKSTDTQYF.